This T cell receptor beta chain appears in the sequencing data of a study of spatial heterogeneity in lung cancer. At the level of the study: Compared with alpha-chain sequences, beta-chain sequences were consistently detected in greater numbers.

This clonotype has only a few counts. Specified time point: blood at routine non-recurrence follow-up after resection. From tumor, nontumor lung or frozen PBMC, whole RNA was taken unsorted for sequencing. TCRdb recomputed calls from the 5' RACE reads with MiXCR, one row per CDR3 protein. The sample lists 45,000 to 65,000 distinct CDR3 sequences, roughly 7.4% occurring once. V was pared by 4 bases and J by 2 bases, with 11 bases between. Looked up from germline, CDR1 is SGHTA and CDR2 is FQGNSA. CDR3 size: 14 residues. The sequenced sample was PBMCs, obtained at follow-up. The chain recombines TRBV7-2 with TRBJ1-1, with D possibly TRBD1 on 5 matching bases. The clonotype originates from a female donor with early-stage non-small cell lung cancer. CDR3 DNA: TGTGCCAGCAGCTACCAGGGCGCAAACACTGAAGCTTTCTTT. It yields the protein CASSYQGANTEAFF.